The T cell receptor beta chain under discussion was sequenced for a study of control samples from healthy donors and cancer patients. The CDR3 is 15 residues long. The germline CDR1 and CDR2 sequences are SGHRS and YFSETQ. V lost 6 bases to trimming and J lost 0 bases; unmatched junction nucleotides: 4. Only in-frame clones appear in the TCRdb table, and some are missing; sequencing was by immunoSEQ multiplex PCR. The sample holds about 90,000 clones; approximately 95% are singletons and the top ten take about 1.5%. This clonotype originated in a woman in her twenties or thirties in good health. The sequencing input was blood. The V gene is TRBV5-1, the J gene TRBJ1-4; 8 bases fit TRBD1. The CDR3 is CASMTGETTNEKLFF. Written as DNA, the CDR3 is TGCGCCAGCATGACAGGGGAAACAACTAATGAAAAACTGTTTTTT.